This TCR beta chain originates from a study of blood T cell repertoires in COVID-19. The germline V gene has CDR1 KGHSH and CDR2 LQKENI. The junction had 0 bases not matched to a gene; V was cut back by 3 bases and J by 8 bases. This CDR3 has 13 amino acids. In assigning cohorts, the study relied on participant-reported clinical history. Study processing details: Using reference gene primer amplification, nucleated cell counts were estimated. Profiled with immunoSEQ multiplex PCR; TCRdb holds only in-frame clones, not every one. D and trimming come from the DNA, and the V and J calls and clone size come from that table. The sample lists 200,000 to 250,000 clones, around 80% occurring once.

V is TRBV18 and J is TRBJ1-6, with 8 bases that match TRBD1. The receptor was isolated from a man in his fifties or sixties who had recovered from COVID-19. Sequencing input: PBMCs or T cells enriched from blood (not recorded which). The DNA of the CDR3 is TGTGCCAGCTCACCGGACAGGGATTCACCCCTCCACTTT. Amino acid sequence: CASSPDRDSPLHF.